This T cell receptor (beta chain) comes out of a study of CD4 T cell repertoires in COVID-19. Study-level points and caveats: Suggested intraclonal diversification: top SARS-CoV-2-reactive clonotypes appeared in two or three memory subsets. Between about 7 and 28% of SARS-CoV-2 clonotypes also appeared in SARS-CoV and/or HKU1 spike cultures.

These memory T cells were uncultured and sequenced directly after ex vivo isolation. Trimming took 0 bases from V and 3 from J, leaving 14 bases between them. The germline CDR1 and CDR2 sequences are SGHTA and FQGNSA. The CDR3 spans 16 residues. Turning to this clone: Its antigen is undetermined.

Repertoires were generated with immunoSEQ multiplex PCR, while TCRdb's copy carries only in-frame clones and drops some. The table lists about 24,000 clones, 93% of them singletons. The gene calls are TRBV7-2 and TRBJ1-2; tentative D call: TRBD1 (6 bases). The source was circulating follicular helper CD4+ T cells (cTfh) from blood, collected before the COVID-19 pandemic. The receptor's source is a human donor who had COVID-19. CDR3 sequence reads: CASSLAPRGKDYGYTF. CDR3 DNA sequence: TGTGCCAGCAGCTTAGCGCCCAGGGGAAAGGACTATGGCTACACCTTC.